Sequencing of this TCR beta chain was carried out in a study of T cells expressing NK-cell markers. Whole-study findings and limits: In about 6 donors, dominant CD3+CD56+NKG2C+ clones formed roughly 1.0-7.5% of CD8+ cells.

The CDR3 is 12 residues long. Comments on this clonotype: Its target is not known.

TCRdb re-called the 5' RACE reads; one entry per CDR3 protein, DNA not given. Recorded for this sample: around 470,000 distinct CDR3 sequences. The chain employs TRBV12-3 or TRBV12-4 and TRBJ2-3; TCRdb selects TRBD2, and the lack of DNA leaves this call unchecked. This receptor was taken from a woman in her forties or fifties in good health. The sequenced material came from blood T cells: a sorted CD56 or NKG2C T cell subset, CD4+ or CD8+ T cells, or bulk PBMC T cells (not recorded which). The CDR3 is CADGRGTDTQYF.